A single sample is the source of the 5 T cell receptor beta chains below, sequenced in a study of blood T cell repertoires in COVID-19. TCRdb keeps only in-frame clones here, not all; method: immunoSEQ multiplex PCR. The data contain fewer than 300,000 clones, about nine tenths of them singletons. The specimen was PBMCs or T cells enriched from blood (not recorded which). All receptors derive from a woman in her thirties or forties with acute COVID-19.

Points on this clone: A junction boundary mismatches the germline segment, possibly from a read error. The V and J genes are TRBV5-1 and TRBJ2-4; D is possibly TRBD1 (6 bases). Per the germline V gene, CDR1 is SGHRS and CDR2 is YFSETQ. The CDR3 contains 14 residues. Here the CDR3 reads CASSLGTAENIQYF. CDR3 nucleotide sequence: TGCGCCAGCAGCTTGGGGACAGCCGAAAACATTCAGTACTTC.

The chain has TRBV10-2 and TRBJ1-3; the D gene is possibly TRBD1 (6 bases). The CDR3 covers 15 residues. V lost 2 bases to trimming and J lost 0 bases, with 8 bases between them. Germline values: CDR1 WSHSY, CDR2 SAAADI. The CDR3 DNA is TGCGCCAGCAGTGAGGGGGGCGGCTCTGGAAACACCATATATTTT. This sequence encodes CASSEGGGSGNTIYF.

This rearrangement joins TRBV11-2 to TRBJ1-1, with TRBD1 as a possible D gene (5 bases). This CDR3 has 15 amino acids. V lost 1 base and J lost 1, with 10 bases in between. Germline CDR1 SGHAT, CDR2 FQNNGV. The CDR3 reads CASSLALGRNTEAFF. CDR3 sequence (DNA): TGTGCCAGCAGCTTAGCCCTGGGGCGGAACACTGAAGCTTTCTTT.

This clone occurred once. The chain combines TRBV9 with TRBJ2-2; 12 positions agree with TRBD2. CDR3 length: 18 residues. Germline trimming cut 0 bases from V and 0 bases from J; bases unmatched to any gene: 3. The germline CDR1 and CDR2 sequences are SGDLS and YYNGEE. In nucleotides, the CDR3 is TGTGCCAGCAGCGTAGCCCGGACTAGCGGGACGAACACCGGGGAGCTGTTTTTT. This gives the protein CASSVARTSGTNTGELFF.

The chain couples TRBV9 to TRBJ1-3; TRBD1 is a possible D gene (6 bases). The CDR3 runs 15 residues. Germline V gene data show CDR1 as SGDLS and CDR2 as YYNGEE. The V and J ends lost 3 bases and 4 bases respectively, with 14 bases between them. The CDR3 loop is CASSEPDSFGNTIYF. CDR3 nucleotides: TGTGCCAGCAGCGAGCCGGACAGCTTCGGAAACACCATATATTTT.